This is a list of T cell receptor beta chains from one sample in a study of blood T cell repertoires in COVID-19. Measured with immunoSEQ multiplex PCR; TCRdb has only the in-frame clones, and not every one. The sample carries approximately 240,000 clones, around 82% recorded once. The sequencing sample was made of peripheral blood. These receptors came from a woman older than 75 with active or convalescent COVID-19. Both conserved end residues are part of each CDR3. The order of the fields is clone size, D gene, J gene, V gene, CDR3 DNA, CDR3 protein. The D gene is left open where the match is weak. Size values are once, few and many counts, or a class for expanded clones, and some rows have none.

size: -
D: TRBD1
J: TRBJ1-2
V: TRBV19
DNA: TGTGCCAGTAACATACCGGGACAGGGGACCTATGGCTACACCTTC
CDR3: CASNIPGQGTYGYTF

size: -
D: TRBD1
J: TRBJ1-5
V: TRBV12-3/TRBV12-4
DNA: TGTGCCAGCAGCGGGACAGGCAATCAGCCCCAGCATTTT
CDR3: CASSGTGNQPQHF

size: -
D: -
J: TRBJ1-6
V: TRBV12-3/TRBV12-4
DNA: TGTGCCAGCAGTAGACAGAGATCACCCCTCCACTTT
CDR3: CASSRQRSPLHF

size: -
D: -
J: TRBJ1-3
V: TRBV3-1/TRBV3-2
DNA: TGTGCCAGCAGCCAAGAAAGGACTTCTGGAAACACCATATATTTT
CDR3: CASSQERTSGNTIYF

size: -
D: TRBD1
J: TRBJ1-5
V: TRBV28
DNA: TGTGCCAGCAGCCTACTGCAGGGACAGGGGAATAATCAGCCCCAGCATTTT
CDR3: CASSLLQGQGNNQPQHF

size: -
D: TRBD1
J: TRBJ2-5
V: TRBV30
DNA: TGTGCCTGGAGTGTCGGACAGGGGGCAGAGACCCAGTACTTC
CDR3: CAWSVGQGAETQYF

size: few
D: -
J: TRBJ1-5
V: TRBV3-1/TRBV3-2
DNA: TGTGCCAGCAGCCAAGATCAGGGGACCAGCGCCCAGCATTTT
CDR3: CASSQDQGTSAQHF

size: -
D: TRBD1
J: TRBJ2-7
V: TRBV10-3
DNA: TGTGCCATCAGTGATCGTGGACAGGGATCCTACGAGCAGTACTTC
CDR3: CAISDRGQGSYEQYF

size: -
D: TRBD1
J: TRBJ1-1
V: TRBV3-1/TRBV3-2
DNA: TGTGCCAGCAGCCGGGACAGGCAGGGGAGAGCTTTCTTT
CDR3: CASSRDRQGRAFF

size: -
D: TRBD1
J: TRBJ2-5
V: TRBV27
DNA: TGTGCCAGCAGTTTTTTCGGACAGGGGGGGTCCGTGACCCAGTACTTC
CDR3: CASSFFGQGGSVTQYF

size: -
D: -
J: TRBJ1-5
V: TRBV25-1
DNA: TGTGCCAGCCAACAGGGAAGCAATCAGCCCCAGCATTTT
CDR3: CASQQGSNQPQHF

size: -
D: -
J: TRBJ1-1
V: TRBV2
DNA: TGTGCCAGACATAGTCCAGGGTCTGAAGCTTTCTTT
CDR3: CARHSPGSEAFF

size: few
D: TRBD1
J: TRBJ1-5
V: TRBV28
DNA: TGTGCCAGCAGTTCAGGACAGGGATCTCGCAATCAGCCCCAGCATTTT
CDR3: CASSSGQGSRNQPQHF

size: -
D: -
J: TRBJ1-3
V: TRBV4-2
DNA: TGTGCCAGCAGCGTACCCCCAGGGGCCACACAGTCTGGAAACACCATATATTTT
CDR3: CASSVPPGATQSGNTIYF

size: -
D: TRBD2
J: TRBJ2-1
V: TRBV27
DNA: TGTGCCACTGCACCGGGACTAGCGGCCTACAATGAGCAGTTCTTC
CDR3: CATAPGLAAYNEQFF

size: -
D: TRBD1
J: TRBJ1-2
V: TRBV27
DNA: TGTGCCAGCTCCCAAAGGACGGGACAGGGAAGAGTTGGCTACACCTTC
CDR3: CASSQRTGQGRVGYTF

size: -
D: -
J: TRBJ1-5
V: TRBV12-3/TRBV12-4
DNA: TGTGCCAGCAGGGACAGAGCGGCCCCGCATTTT
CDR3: CASRDRAAPHF

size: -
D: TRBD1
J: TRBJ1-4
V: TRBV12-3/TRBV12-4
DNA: TGTGCCAGCAGACAGGGGGCTAATGAAAAACTGTTTTTT
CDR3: CASRQGANEKLFF

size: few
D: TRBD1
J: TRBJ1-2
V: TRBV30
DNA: TGTGCCTGGAGTGCGACGACAGGGGGGAACTATGGCTACACCTTC
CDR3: CAWSATTGGNYGYTF

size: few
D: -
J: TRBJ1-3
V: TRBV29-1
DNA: TGCAGCGTTATAACGGCTGGAAACACCATATATTTT
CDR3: CSVITAGNTIYF

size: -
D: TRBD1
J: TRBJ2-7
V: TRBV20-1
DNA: TGCAGTGCTAGTCGGGGGACAGGCTCCTACGAGCAGTACTTC
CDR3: CSASRGTGSYEQYF

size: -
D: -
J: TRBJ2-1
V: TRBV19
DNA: TGTGCCAGTAGTATACGGCGGGGTAGAAACAATGAGCAGTTCTTC
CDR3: CASSIRRGRNNEQFF

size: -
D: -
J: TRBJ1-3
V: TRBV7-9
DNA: TGTGCCAGCAGCTCAGGACTGTTAGAAACCATATATTTT
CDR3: CASSSGLLETIYF

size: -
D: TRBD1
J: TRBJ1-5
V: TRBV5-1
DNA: TGCGCCAGCAGCCTAGGGGGACAGACCCATCAGCCCCAGCATTTT
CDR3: CASSLGGQTHQPQHF

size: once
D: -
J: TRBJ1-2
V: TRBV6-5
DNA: TGTGCCAGCAGTTACCGGGGGATCCATGGCTACACCTTC
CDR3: CASSYRGIHGYTF

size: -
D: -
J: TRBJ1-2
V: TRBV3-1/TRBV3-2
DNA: TGTGCCAGCAGCCAAGATCTTGACAGCCGAGGCTATGGCTACACCTTC
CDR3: CASSQDLDSRGYGYTF